The 23 T cell receptor beta chains given below trace back to one sample, sequenced in a study of T cells after yellow fever vaccination. TCRdb itself ran the 5' RACE reads through MiXCR, one entry per CDR3 protein. The sample includes some 550,000 distinct CDR3 sequences, 15% to 20% of them seen just once. The sequenced sample was PBMCs, obtained 15 days after the yellow fever booster vaccination. These receptors came from a man aged 30 to 45 who received the YFV17D yellow fever vaccine.

This clonotype occurred once. The chain is built from TRBV20-1 and TRBJ1-4; D is perhaps TRBD1 (5 bases). V gave up 1 base and J gave up 8 bases, with 14 bases separating them. In germline, CDR1 is DFQATT, CDR2 SNEGSKA (reference sequence). The CDR3 is 14 residues long. CDR3 coding DNA: TGCAGTGCTAGAGGGGGGGGAACGGGGGAAAAACTGTTTTTT. Its translation: CSARGGGTGEKLFF.

The chain joins TRBV29-1 to TRBJ2-3; a possible D gene is TRBD2 (6 bases). V lost 7 bases and J 4 bases, leaving 15 bases between the germline ends. Germline CDR1 and CDR2: SQVTM and ANQGSEA. The CDR3 is 13 amino acids. CDR3 DNA sequence: TGCAGCGCGCTGCGGGGAAGGGCAGATACGCAGTATTTT. This gives the protein CSALRGRADTQYF.

This clonotype was found a few times. V is TRBV20-1 and J is TRBJ2-7, with no clear D. V shed 3 bases and J shed 2 bases, with 11 bases lying between them. CDR1 is DFQATT and CDR2 is SNEGSKA in the germline V gene (reference sequence). This CDR3 contains 13 residues. The DNA of the CDR3 is TGCAGTGCTAGCCCGGACGTTACCTACGAGCAGTACTTC. Encoded protein: CSASPDVTYEQYF.

The J gene is TRBJ2-2, the V gene TRBV11-2; D unresolved. V lost 2 bases and J 0 bases, leaving 10 bases between the germline ends. Germline V lookup: CDR1 SGHAT, CDR2 FQNNGV. This CDR3 is built from 16 residues. The CDR3 spells CASSLRPVANTGELFF. CDR3 DNA sequence: TGTGCCAGCAGCTTACGACCCGTCGCGAACACCGGGGAGCTGTTTTTT. The full variable domain, with the rest looked up from reference TRBV11-2 and TRBJ2-2, is EAGVAQSPRYKIIEKRQSVAFWCNPISGHATLYWYQQILGQGPKLLIQFQNNGVVDDSQLPKDRFSAERLKGVDSTLKIQPAKLEDSAVYLCASSLRPVANTGELFFGEGSRLTVL.

This clonotype showed up just a few times. V and J are TRBV3-1 and TRBJ2-7; D gene ambiguous. The CDR3 is made up of 12 amino acids. CDR1 and CDR2 (germline): LGHDT, YNNKEL (reference sequence). With 0 bases removed from V and 5 bases from J, the gap between germline ends came to 5 bases. The chain's CDR3 is CASSQESDEQYF. For the CDR3, the DNA is TGTGCCAGCAGCCAAGAATCCGACGAGCAGTACTTC.

The J gene is TRBJ1-1, the V gene TRBV27; the D is unclear. Trimming removed 5 bases from V and 1 base from J, with 11 bases in between. CDR3 length: 14 residues. From germline, CDR1 is MNHEY and CDR2 SMNVEV (reference sequence). For the CDR3, the DNA is TGTGCCAGCAGTCCCCGAAGAGGGAACACTGAAGCTTTCTTT. Its translation is CASSPRRGNTEAFF.

The sample holds a few counts of this clonotype. The chain has TRBV14 and TRBJ2-7, with D perhaps TRBD2 (6 bases). The CDR3 spans 17 residues. Looked up from germline, CDR1 is SGHDN and CDR2 is FVKESK. The V end was cut by 1 base, the J end by 0 bases, with 16 bases between. DNA for the CDR3: TGTGCCAGCAGCCAAGGTTGGGCGGGACGCAGCTCCTACGAGCAGTACTTC. Its protein product is CASSQGWAGRSSYEQYF.

This chain links TRBV5-1 with TRBJ2-1; tentatively, D is TRBD1 (6 bases). CDR1 is SGHRS and CDR2 is YFSETQ in the germline V gene. Trimming stripped 4 bases from V and 3 bases from J, with 17 bases between. The CDR3 spans 16 residues. CDR3 protein: CASSRLKDSSYNEQFF. As DNA, the CDR3 is TGCGCCAGCAGCCGACTAAAGGACAGTAGCTACAATGAGCAGTTCTTC.

This clonotype occurred a few times. The V gene is TRBV12-3 or TRBV12-4, the J gene TRBJ2-1; perhaps TRBD1 as D (6 bases). The CDR3 length is 10 residues. Trimming removed 8 bases from V and 8 bases from J, with 7 bases in between. The CDR3 DNA is TGTGCCAGCCAGGGGCATGAGCAGTTCTTC. This encodes CASQGHEQFF.

This clonotype showed up just a few times. This sequence joins TRBV9 and TRBJ2-3; D is uncertain. The V end lost 0 bases, the J end lost 4 bases, and 6 bases lay between the germline ends. The CDR3 is 13 amino acids. Per the germline V gene, CDR1 is SGDLS and CDR2 is YYNGEE. The CDR3 sequence is CASSVGGPDTQYF. In DNA, the CDR3 is TGTGCCAGCAGCGTAGGAGGCCCAGATACGCAGTATTTT.

This clonotype was seen more than once but under ten times. The chain has TRBV30 and TRBJ2-1, with 12 bases that match TRBD2. Germline V gives CDR1 GTSNPN, CDR2 SVGIG (reference sequence). The CDR3 contains 12 residues. V lost 6 bases to trimming and J lost 9 bases; unmatched junction nucleotides: 3. CDR3 protein: CACLAGGAEQFF. The CDR3 DNA reads TGTGCCTGCCTAGCGGGAGGGGCTGAGCAGTTCTTC.

This sequence joins TRBV5-1 and TRBJ2-6; no firm D call. The germline V gene has CDR1 SGHRS and CDR2 YFSETQ. The CDR3 length is 17 residues. V gave up 0 bases and J gave up 0 bases, with 10 bases separating them. DNA of the CDR3: TGCGCCAGCAGCTTGGGGCCGTTCCCCTCTGGGGCCAACGTCCTGACTTTC. This translates into CASSLGPFPSGANVLTF.

This clonotype appeared a few times. The chain joins TRBV6-1 to TRBJ2-7, with TRBD2 matching 11 bases. Germline values: CDR1 MNHNS, CDR2 SASEGT. Losses at the gene ends were 6 bases for V and 5 bases for J; bases not matched to a gene: 6. The CDR3 runs to 14 residues. DNA of the CDR3: TGTGCCAGCAGCCAAACTAGCGGGAGCAACGAGCAGTACTTC. Protein product: CASSQTSGSNEQYF.

The rearrangement uses TRBV7-9 and TRBJ2-3, with TRBD1 matching over 8 bases. CDR3 size: 15 residues. Germline V gene lookup returns CDR1 SEHNR and CDR2 FQNEAQ (reference sequence). Germline trimming cut 4 bases from V and 3 bases from J; bases unmatched to any gene: 6. The CDR3 DNA is TGTGCCAGCAGCTCCGACAGGGGTTGGACAGATACGCAGTATTTT. This encodes CASSSDRGWTDTQYF.

This clonotype was detected only a few times. CDR3 residues: CATSGTSGSYNEQFF. The CDR3 nucleotides read TGTGCCACCAGCGGGACTAGCGGGAGCTACAATGAGCAGTTCTTC. The J gene is TRBJ2-1, the V gene TRBV24-1; 14 bases fit TRBD2. Germline V gene data show CDR1 as KGHDR and CDR2 as SFDVKD. V lost 7 bases, J lost 3 bases, and 1 base stayed unmatched. The CDR3 is made up of 15 amino acids.

V gene TRBV5-1 combines with J gene TRBJ1-4; D is perhaps TRBD1 (5 bases). V was pared by 0 bases and J by 3 bases, with 9 bases between. The CDR3 is 15 residues long. Germline V gene data show CDR1 as SGHRS and CDR2 as YFSETQ. The DNA of the CDR3 is TGCGCCAGCAGCTTGGAGGGGAAACCTAATGAAAAACTGTTTTTT. Translated, it gives CASSLEGKPNEKLFF.

This clonotype was counted between two and nine times. This chain uses TRBV29-1 with TRBJ2-1; D is unresolved. This CDR3 comprises 11 residues. V dropped 6 bases and J dropped 13 bases, with 16 bases sitting between them. Germline values: CDR1 SQVTM, CDR2 ANQGSEA. CDR3 DNA: TGCAGCGTCACTCAAGAACCAACTCAGTTCTTC. Encoded protein: CSVTQEPTQFF.

DNA of the CDR3: TGTGCCAGCAGTCCTCCGGGACAGGGGGACTCCGAGCAGTACTTC. Amino acids: CASSPPGQGDSEQYF. The rearrangement uses TRBV6-2 or TRBV6-3 and TRBJ2-7; 11 nucleotides agree with TRBD1. The CDR3 consists of 15 residues. Germline CDR1 is MNHEY and CDR2 is SVGEGT. The junction had 9 bases not matched to a gene; V was cut back by 5 bases and J by 6 bases.

The chain is built from TRBV4-3 and TRBJ2-4, with D possibly matching TRBD2 (6 bases). The V gene lost 4 bases and the J gene lost 9 bases, with 19 bases spanning the gap. Germline V gene data show CDR1 as LGHNA and CDR2 as YSLEER. The length of the CDR3 is 15 residues. CDR3 residues: CASSLKTGAATIQYF. The CDR3 nucleotides are TGCGCCAGCAGCCTAAAGACGGGAGCGGCAACCATTCAGTACTTC.

The rearrangement uses TRBV9 and TRBJ2-2; the match to TRBD2 covers 10 bases. The CDR3 has 15 amino acids. The germline CDR1 and CDR2 sequences are SGDLS and YYNGEE. Trimming took 3 bases from V and 3 from J; bases not matched to a gene: 2. CDR3 coding DNA: TGTGCCAGCAGCGCTAGCGGGGGACACACCGGGGAGCTGTTTTTT. It codes for CASSASGGHTGELFF. Based on the CDR3 plus reference TRBV9 and TRBJ2-2, the full variable domain is DSGVTQTPKHLITATGQRVTLRCSPRSGDLSVYWYQQSLDQGLQFLIQYYNGEERAKGNILERFSAQQFPDLHSELNLSSLELGDSALYFCASSASGGHTGELFFGEGSRLTVL.

The chain links TRBV6-2 or TRBV6-3 to TRBJ1-1; D is unclear. Germline V gene data show CDR1 as MNHEY and CDR2 as SVGEGT. The CDR3 sequence is 12 residues long. V was pared by 7 bases and J by 0 bases, with 6 bases between. Here the CDR3 reads CASISVNTEAFF. In nucleotides, the CDR3 is TGTGCCAGCATATCGGTGAACACTGAAGCTTTCTTT.

The CDR3 sequence: CSVTAQVHTEAFF. CDR3 sequence (DNA): TGCAGCGTTACGGCTCAGGTCCACACTGAAGCTTTCTTT. The rearrangement uses TRBV29-1 and TRBJ1-1; D is uncertain. The CDR3 extends over 13 amino acids. V lost 5 bases to trimming and J lost 3 bases, with 13 bases between them. Germline CDR1 is SQVTM and CDR2 is ANQGSEA.

The chain couples TRBV7-2 to TRBJ2-1, with 7 bases lining up with TRBD2. The CDR3 totals 15 residues. The V and J ends lost 8 bases and 8 bases, in that order; junction bases with no gene match: 15. Germline V lookup: CDR1 SGHTA, CDR2 FQGNSA. The chain's CDR3 is CASGNFGGNTYEQFF. The CDR3 DNA reads TGTGCCAGCGGTAACTTCGGGGGGAACACCTATGAGCAGTTCTTC.